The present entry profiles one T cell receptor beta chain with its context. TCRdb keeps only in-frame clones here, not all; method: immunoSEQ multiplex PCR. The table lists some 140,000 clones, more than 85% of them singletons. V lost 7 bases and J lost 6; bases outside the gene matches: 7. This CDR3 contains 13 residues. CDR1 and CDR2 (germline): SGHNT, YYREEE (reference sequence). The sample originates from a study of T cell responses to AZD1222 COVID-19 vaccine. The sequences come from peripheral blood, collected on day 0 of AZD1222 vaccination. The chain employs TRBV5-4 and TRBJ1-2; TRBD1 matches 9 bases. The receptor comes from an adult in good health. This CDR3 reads CASFRTGVHGYTF. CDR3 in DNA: TGTGCCAGCTTCCGGACAGGGGTTCATGGCTACACCTTC.